This is a list of T cell receptor beta chains from one sample in a study of blood T cell repertoires in COVID-19. Produced via immunoSEQ multiplex PCR; TCRdb's table is partial and in-frame only. The sample includes 200,000 to 250,000 clones, 84% of them seen just once. The sequenced sample was PBMCs or T cells enriched from blood (not recorded which). The receptors were sampled from a woman in her 40s who had recovered from COVID-19. CDR3s include the opening cysteine and the closing phenylalanine or tryptophan. A D gene is named only where the DNA matches it firmly. Clone sizes are given selectively: once, few, many, or a class where the clone is expanded.

CATSWRRASGIHEQFF,TGTGCCACCTCATGGAGGCGAGCTAGCGGGATCCATGAGCAGTTCTTC,TRBJ2-1,TRBV24-1,-,TRBD2
CASSTGTGPLQPQHF,TGTGCCAGTAGTACCGGGACAGGTCCCCTTCAGCCCCAGCATTTT,TRBJ1-5,TRBV19,once,TRBD1
CASSPGTGPHF,TGTGCCAGCAGCCCAGGGACAGGTCCCCACTTT,TRBJ1-6,TRBV9,-,TRBD1
CASSLAAQGGMEQFF,TGTGCCAGCAGCTTAGCTGCACAGGGGGGTATGGAGCAGTTCTTC,TRBJ2-1,TRBV11-2,-,TRBD1
CASSPLRGSYNEQFF,TGTGCCAGCAGCCCACTACGGGGCTCCTACAATGAGCAGTTCTTC,TRBJ2-1,TRBV11-2,-,-
CASSPTDTQYF,TGTGCCAGCAGCCCTACAGATACGCAGTATTTT,TRBJ2-3,TRBV7-9,-,-
CASTPMTEFYGYTF,TGTGCCAGCACCCCCATGACAGAATTCTATGGCTACACCTTC,TRBJ1-2,TRBV28,-,-
CASSFGGVNEKLFF,TGCGCCAGCAGCTTTGGAGGGGTTAATGAAAAACTGTTTTTT,TRBJ1-4,TRBV5-1,-,-
CASSDTGETEAFF,TGTGCCAGCAGTGATACAGGGGAAACTGAAGCTTTCTTT,TRBJ1-1,TRBV2,-,TRBD1
CASSNGQNQPQHF,TGTGCCAGCAGCAATGGACAGAATCAGCCCCAGCATTTT,TRBJ1-5,TRBV7-2,few,-
CASSLALRAGANVLTF,TGTGCCAGCAGCTTAGCGTTGAGGGCCGGGGCCAACGTCCTGACTTTC,TRBJ2-6,TRBV7-9,few,-
CASSQDHGSNTEAFF,TGCGCCAGCAGCCAAGATCATGGCTCCAACACTGAAGCTTTCTTT,TRBJ1-1,TRBV4-3,-,-
CASSLDGQGVLYGYTF,TGCGCCAGCAGCTTGGACGGACAGGGGGTACTCTATGGCTACACCTTC,TRBJ1-2,TRBV5-1,-,TRBD1
CASSQGIALGANVLTF,TGTGCCAGCAGCCAGGGGATAGCGTTAGGGGCCAACGTCCTGACTTTC,TRBJ2-6,TRBV3-1/TRBV3-2,few,-
CAISDRETNYGYTF,TGTGCCATCAGTGATAGGGAGACTAACTATGGCTACACCTTC,TRBJ1-2,TRBV10-3,-,-
CASSLSVGLEGGYTF,TGTGCCAGCAGCTTATCTGTGGGCCTAGAGGGTGGCTACACCTTC,TRBJ1-2,TRBV7-2,-,-
CAWSPYRGNQPQHF,TGTGCCTGGAGTCCGTACAGGGGGAATCAGCCCCAGCATTTT,TRBJ1-5,TRBV30,-,TRBD1
CASSPLGAGGFTDTQYF,TGCGCCAGCAGCCCCCTAGGAGCGGGAGGGTTCACAGATACGCAGTATTTT,TRBJ2-3,TRBV5-1,-,TRBD2
CASSYRVQPQHF,TGTGCCAGCAGTTACCGGGTTCAGCCCCAGCATTTT,TRBJ1-5,TRBV6-2/TRBV6-3,few,-
CASTSFMGVITEAFF,TGTGCCAGTACCTCCTTCATGGGCGTAATCACTGAAGCTTTCTTT,TRBJ1-1,TRBV19,-,-
CASSLYGLSGNTIYF,TGTGCCAGCTCACTATATGGCCTCTCTGGAAACACCATATATTTT,TRBJ1-3,TRBV18,once,-
CASTTGTGSEKLFF,TGTGCCAGCACCACCGGGACAGGGTCCGAAAAACTGTTTTTT,TRBJ1-4,TRBV2,-,TRBD1
CASSLVSRANEQYF,TGTGCCAGCAGTTTAGTTTCCAGGGCTAACGAGCAGTACTTC,TRBJ2-7,TRBV28,-,-
CASSRAGGSPDTQYF,TGTGCCAGCAGCAGAGCGGGAGGTAGTCCAGATACGCAGTATTTT,TRBJ2-3,TRBV21-1,-,-
CASSHPSARGGETQYF,TGTGCCAGCAGCCACCCTAGCGCAAGAGGCGGCGAGACCCAGTACTTC,TRBJ2-5,TRBV3-1/TRBV3-2,-,-
CASSPETLQQGAFGYTF,TGTGCCAGCTCACCCGAAACCCTACAACAGGGGGCGTTTGGCTACACCTTC,TRBJ1-2,TRBV18,-,TRBD1
CAISESADLQETQYF,TGTGCCATCAGTGAGTCGGCAGACTTACAAGAGACCCAGTACTTC,TRBJ2-5,TRBV10-3,-,-
CASSEGTGNTEAFF,TGTGCCAGCAGTGAGGGGACAGGGAACACTGAAGCTTTCTTT,TRBJ1-1,TRBV2,-,TRBD1